These 26 T cell receptor beta chains were sequenced from one sample in a study of blood T cells in healthy people across ages (dated by TCRdb to the mid-2010s). Library preparation employed 5' RACE. The instrument given in TCRdb is Illumina HiSeq 2500. The second PCR ran for roughly 7 to 12 cycles and used a J-beta primer mix along with a sample-barcoded 5' primer. The public reads were run again by TCRdb, first through fastp at Q25 and then through MiXCR, and only productive beta chains were kept. Every distinct CDR3 protein forms one entry, paired with its most common genes and DNA. The sample table lists about 1.8 million distinct CDR3 sequences, 49% of them with a count of one. Jointly, the top ten make up approximately 2.1% of the sample. The sample taken for sequencing was blood. These receptors were obtained from a woman aged 40 to 50 in good health.

This chain connects TRBV11-2 to TRBJ2-5, with 12 bases lining up with TRBD2. Germline V CDR1 and CDR2: SGHAT, FQNNGV. The length of the CDR3 is 16 residues. After removal of 3 bases from V and 0 bases from J, the junction contained 2 bases not matched to a gene. The CDR3 coding sequence is TGTGCCAGCAGCTTTGGGACTAGCGGGTACCAAGAGACCCAGTACTTC. This encodes CASSFGTSGYQETQYF.

V is TRBV15 and J is TRBJ1-2, with D unclear. The CDR3 extends over 15 amino acids. The germline V gene has CDR1 LNHNV and CDR2 YYDKDF (reference sequence). The V gene lost 0 bases and the J gene lost 6 bases, with 14 bases spanning the gap. DNA of the CDR3: TGTGCCACCAGCAGAGATGTTGACCGAAACGATGGCTACACCTTC. Translated: CATSRDVDRNDGYTF.

As to this clonotype: One junction end does not reproduce the germline sequence, and a read error may be involved. The rearrangement joins TRBV4-1 to TRBJ2-7; 9 bases line up with TRBD1. This CDR3 region has 16 residues. From germline, CDR1 is MGHRA and CDR2 YSYEKL. In DNA form, the CDR3 reads TGCGCCAGCAGTCAAGTTTATGGACAGGGGTTAGACGAGCAGTACTTC. Encoded protein: CASSQVYGQGLDEQYF.

The CDR3 DNA is TGTGCCAGCAGTTACTCAGGGATGGGGGGCTCCTACGAGCAGTACTTC. Translation: CASSYSGMGGSYEQYF. The genes are TRBV6-5 and TRBJ2-7; perhaps TRBD2 as D (6 bases). This CDR3 is built from 16 residues. Trimming took 0 bases from V and 0 from J, leaving 12 bases between them. Per germline, CDR1 MNHEY and CDR2 SVGAGI.

Details on this clonotype: At one end the junction does not follow the germline gene, possibly because of a read error. CDR3 loop: CASSLGVRSEETRYF. In DNA, the CDR3 is TGTGCCAGCAGCTTAGGAGTCAGGAGTGAAGAGACCCGGTACTTC. V usage is TRBV7-2 and J usage is TRBJ2-5; D gene ambiguous. The CDR3 loop spans 15 amino acids. Germline values: CDR1 SGHTA, CDR2 FQGNSA. The full variable domain, rest sourced from reference TRBV7-2 and TRBJ2-5, is GAGVSQSPSNKVTEKGKDVELRCDPISGHTALYWYRQSLGQGLEFLIYFQGNSAPDKSGLPSDRFSAERTGGSVSTLTIQRTQQEDSAVYLCASSLGVRSEETRYFGPGTRLLVL.

The chain is built from TRBV27 and TRBJ2-4; unclear D gene. The germline gives CDR1 MNHEY, CDR2 SMNVEV (reference sequence). V gave up 8 bases and J gave up 6 bases, with 17 bases separating them. This CDR3 is 14 amino acids long. The CDR3 region has the DNA TGTGCCAGCGACCAAGCGCCAGCAGGAAACATTCAGTACTTC. Its translation: CASDQAPAGNIQYF.

The chain couples TRBV4-3 to TRBJ2-2, with unresolved D. The CDR3 is made up of 15 amino acids. Germline values: CDR1 LGHNA, CDR2 YSLEER. Trimming pared 4 bases from V and 4 bases from J, leaving 13 bases between. In nucleotides, the CDR3 is TGCGCCAGCAGCCCCCGCGAGACGGGCACCGGGGAGCTGTTTTTT. The encoded protein is CASSPRETGTGELFF.

V usage is TRBV7-2 and J usage is TRBJ2-3, with D unresolved. CDR3 length: 17 residues. With 2 bases removed from V and 10 bases from J, the gap between germline ends came to 25 bases. Per the germline V gene, CDR1 is SGHTA and CDR2 is FQGNSA. CDR3 sequence: CASSLPRLVFHLRAQYF. In DNA form, the CDR3 reads TGTGCCAGCAGCTTACCAAGATTAGTATTTCACCTTCGCGCGCAGTATTTT. Based on the CDR3 plus reference TRBV7-2 and TRBJ2-3, the full variable domain is GAGVSQSPSNKVTEKGKDVELRCDPISGHTALYWYRQSLGQGLEFLIYFQGNSAPDKSGLPSDRFSAERTGGSVSTLTIQRTQQEDSAVYLCASSLPRLVFHLRAQYFGPGTRLTVL.

The CDR3 region has the DNA TGCAGTGCTTCTCCCCGCCTGGGACTAGCGGGGGGCCAAACTGGGGCCAACGTCCTGACTTTC. Translating gives CSASPRLGLAGGQTGANVLTF. V is TRBV20-1 and J is TRBJ2-6; 15 nucleotides line up with TRBD2. This CDR3 comprises 21 residues. Germline trimming cut 5 bases from V and 2 bases from J; bases unmatched to any gene: 16. From germline, CDR1 is DFQATT and CDR2 SNEGSKA (reference sequence).

This clonotype was counted between two and nine times. The CDR3 region has the DNA TGTGCCAGCAGTCACCGCCGGACAGGGAACTATGGCTACACCTTC. This translates into CASSHRRTGNYGYTF. V usage is TRBV6-2 or TRBV6-3 and J usage is TRBJ1-2, with TRBD1 identical over 8 bases. CDR1 and CDR2 from the germline V gene are MNHEY and SVGEGT. V lost 5 bases to trimming and J lost 2 bases; unmatched junction nucleotides: 7. CDR3 length: 15 residues.

This chain connects TRBV20-1 to TRBJ1-1, with D perhaps TRBD1 (6 bases). From germline, CDR1 is DFQATT and CDR2 SNEGSKA (reference sequence). Trimming took off 0 bases at V and 10 bases at J, with 21 bases between the two ends. The CDR3 length is 15 residues. The CDR3 loop is CSARDSGGRISRAFF. The CDR3 DNA sequence: TGCAGTGCTAGAGATAGTGGGGGGCGGATAAGCCGAGCTTTCTTT.

The chain has TRBV7-2 and TRBJ1-2; D ambiguous. The CDR3 spans 14 residues. The V and J ends lost 1 base and 6 bases respectively, with 12 bases between them. CDR1 is SGHTA, CDR2 FQGNSA, per germline. CDR3 sequence: CASSLGRGGNGYTF. Here the CDR3 DNA reads TGTGCCAGCAGCTTAGGCCGTGGCGGGAATGGCTACACCTTC.

This chain joins TRBV6-1 and TRBJ1-5, with a tentative D call TRBD1 (6 bases). With 8 bases removed from V and 4 bases from J, the gap between germline ends came to 12 bases. The CDR3 runs to 13 residues. The germline CDR1 and CDR2 sequences are MNHNS and SASEGT. The chain's CDR3 is CASCKQGNQPQHF. The CDR3 nucleotides read TGTGCCAGCTGTAAACAGGGAAATCAGCCCCAGCATTTT.

The V gene is TRBV7-2, the J gene TRBJ2-3; no reliable D call. CDR1 is SGHTA, CDR2 FQGNSA, per germline. Deletions cut 4 bases from V and 0 bases from J, with 23 bases between. There are 19 residues in the CDR3. In DNA form, the CDR3 reads TGTGCCAGCAGCTCCGCGGCTGGTGGGAAGCCTACTAGCACAGATACGCAGTATTTT. Protein product: CASSSAAGGKPTSTDTQYF.

V and J are TRBV6-6 and TRBJ2-3; TRBD2 might be the D (6 bases). The V and J ends lost 6 bases and 5 bases respectively, with 24 bases between them. The CDR3 has 17 residues. CDR1 is MNHNY and CDR2 is SVGAGI in the germline V gene (reference sequence). As DNA, the CDR3 is TGTGCCAGCAGCGCCTCCGGGGGAGCCCCTGGTGGAGATACGCAGTATTTT. It is translated as CASSASGGAPGGDTQYF.

This clonotype came up a few times. V usage is TRBV5-1 and J usage is TRBJ1-4, with D tentatively TRBD1 (6 bases). Germline lookup yields CDR1 SGHRS and CDR2 YFSETQ. The CDR3 extends over 14 amino acids. V was pared by 0 bases and J by 6 bases, with 9 bases between. The CDR3 sequence: CASSLVGAYEKLFF. In DNA, the CDR3 is TGCGCCAGCAGCTTGGTGGGGGCGTATGAAAAACTGTTTTTT.

The chain uses TRBV28 and TRBJ2-1; the D is unclear. V lost 4 bases and J 7 bases, leaving 17 bases between the germline ends. CDR3 length: 15 residues. Germline CDR1 is MDHEN and CDR2 is SYDVKM. The CDR3 DNA is TGTGCCAGCAGTTCTCCTGGGGTATTAAGGAATGAGCAGTTCTTC. Translated, it gives CASSSPGVLRNEQFF.

The rearrangement joins TRBV6-1 to TRBJ2-7; D perhaps matches TRBD1 (5 bases). V shed 0 bases and J shed 3 bases, with 9 bases lying between them. The V gene's germline CDR1 is MNHNS and CDR2 SASEGT. The CDR3 has 14 amino acids. The chain's CDR3 is CASSEADSDYEQYF. CDR3 nucleotide sequence: TGTGCCAGCAGTGAAGCCGACAGCGACTACGAGCAGTACTTC.

This clonotype has more than one count but fewer than ten. This rearrangement joins TRBV7-2 to TRBJ2-5, with 9 bases fitting TRBD2. Germline CDR1 is SGHTA and CDR2 is FQGNSA. V lost 2 bases, J lost 2 bases, and 6 bases stayed unmatched. This CDR3 has 16 amino acids. CDR3 bases: TGTGCCAGCAGCTTACAGGGCGGGGGGGGACAAGAGACCCAGTACTTC. Translating gives CASSLQGGGGQETQYF.

V is TRBV27 and J is TRBJ2-7, with D possibly matching TRBD2 (6 bases). The germline CDR1 and CDR2 sequences are MNHEY and SMNVEV (reference sequence). Trimming pared 7 bases from V and 6 bases from J, leaving 16 bases between. The CDR3 sequence is 13 residues long. In DNA, the CDR3 is TGTGCCAGCAAGGGGACTCCCTCCAGCGAGCAGTACTTC. Encoded protein: CASKGTPSSEQYF.

This chain uses TRBV2 with TRBJ2-1, with 7 bases lining up with TRBD2. This CDR3 is built from 14 residues. J lost 5 bases, V lost 8 bases, and 9 bases had no gene match. Looked up from germline, CDR1 is SNHLY and CDR2 is FYNNEI. Here the CDR3 DNA reads TGTGCCAGCCGCAACGGGGGGAATAACAATGAGCAGTTCTTC. Protein product: CASRNGGNNNEQFF.

The rearrangement joins TRBV18 to TRBJ2-1; 9 nucleotides align to TRBD2. Germline assignment: CDR1 KGHSH and CDR2 LQKENI. J was trimmed by 8 bases and V by 3 bases; bases with no gene match: 5. The length of the CDR3 is 14 residues. The CDR3 sequence is CASSPRGGGDEQFF. The CDR3, as DNA: TGTGCCAGCTCACCGCGGGGGGGCGGCGATGAGCAGTTCTTC.

V is TRBV24-1 and J is TRBJ2-1, with TRBD1 identical over 8 bases. The germline gives CDR1 KGHDR, CDR2 SFDVKD. After removal of 9 bases from V and 8 bases from J, the junction contained 5 bases not matched to a gene. CDR3 length: 12 residues. The CDR3 DNA follows: TGTGCCACCGGGACAGGTCCCGATGAGCAGTTCTTC. The encoded protein is CATGTGPDEQFF.

V usage is TRBV5-1 and J usage is TRBJ2-3, with D possibly called TRBD1 or TRBD2 (6 bases each). Germline CDR1 is SGHRS and CDR2 is YFSETQ. V lost 3 bases to trimming and J lost 0 bases, with 14 bases between them. This CDR3 region has 16 residues. CDR3 amino acids: CASSSAGGFSTDTQYF. The CDR3 coding sequence is TGCGCCAGCAGCTCGGCCGGGGGCTTTAGCACAGATACGCAGTATTTT.

This sequence joins TRBV7-2 and TRBJ2-5, with 9 bases that match TRBD1. This CDR3 is 15 amino acids long. Germline CDR1 is SGHTA and CDR2 is FQGNSA. V shed 3 bases, J shed 2 bases, and the junction held 4 bases outside the gene matches. CDR3 sequence (DNA): TGTGCCAGCAGCTTTGACAGGGGGACGCAAGAGACCCAGTACTTC. It translates to CASSFDRGTQETQYF.

This rearrangement joins TRBV2 to TRBJ1-4; 7 nucleotides line up with TRBD1. After removal of 7 bases from V and 8 bases from J, the junction contained 22 bases not matched to a gene. Germline V lookup: CDR1 SNHLY, CDR2 FYNNEI. The CDR3 contains 18 residues. The CDR3 coding sequence is TGTGCCAGCAAGAGAGACAGGGACCCGGTTCGCCCCTCAGAAAAACTGTTTTTT. Encoded protein: CASKRDRDPVRPSEKLFF.